The clone carrying this T cell receptor beta chain was counted a few times. The antigen is unknown. The time point denotes: newly diagnosed GD, antithyroid drugs for less than 3 months. The TCR library used RNA extracted from PBMCs. Germline V CDR1 and CDR2: SGHRS, YFSETQ. V shed 0 bases and J shed 4 bases, with 11 bases lying between them. The CDR3 runs to 15 residues. The TCR beta library used iRepertoire HTBI primers with Arm-PCR amplification of CDR3. TCRdb itself ran the multiplex PCR reads through MiXCR, one entry per CDR3 protein. This table has hundreds of thousands of distinct CDR3 sequences, about a sixth appearing once. These data belong to a study of regulatory T cells in long-lasting Graves disease. Findings and caveats of the study: TCR diversity in persistent Graves' patients was below that of newly diagnosed ones.

This sample was also put to use in a study of T cells in Graves' hyperthyroidism and ophthalmopathy. Turning to that study: Most expanded thyroid clonotypes above 0.001 recurred in blood.

The sample consisted of peripheral blood mononuclear cells (PBMCs), taken at new diagnosis, from a patient treated with antithyroid drugs. The chain uses TRBV5-1 and TRBJ1-3; D ambiguous. The clonotype comes from a man aged 40-50 years with Graves disease. The CDR3 coding sequence is TGCGCCAGCAGCTTGGAAGCGAGCCGGGGAAACACCATATATTTT. It specifies CASSLEASRGNTIYF.